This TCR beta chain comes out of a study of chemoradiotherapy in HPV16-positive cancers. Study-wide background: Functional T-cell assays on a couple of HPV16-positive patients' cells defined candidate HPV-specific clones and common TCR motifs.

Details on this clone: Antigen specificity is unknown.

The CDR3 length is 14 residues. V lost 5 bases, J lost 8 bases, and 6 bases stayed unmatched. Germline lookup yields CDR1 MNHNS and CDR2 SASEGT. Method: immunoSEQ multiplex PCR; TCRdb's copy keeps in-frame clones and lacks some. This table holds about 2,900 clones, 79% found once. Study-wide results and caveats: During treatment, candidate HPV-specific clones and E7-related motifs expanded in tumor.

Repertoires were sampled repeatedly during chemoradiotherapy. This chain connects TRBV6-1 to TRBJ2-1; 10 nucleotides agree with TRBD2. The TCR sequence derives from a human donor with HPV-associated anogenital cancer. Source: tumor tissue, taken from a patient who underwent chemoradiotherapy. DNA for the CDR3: TGTGCCAGCAGTCCGGCTAGCGGGAGCTATGAGCAGTTCTTC. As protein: CASSPASGSYEQFF.